This TCR beta chain was documented in a study of T cells in localized non-small cell lung cancer. Whole-study results and caveats: Heterogeneity within the tumor remains possible, as just one region underwent sequencing. The study detected a median about 60 of the top 100 tumor clones in adjacent lung. The highest T cell clonality was in uninvolved adjacent lung, above tumor.

Of note for this clone: The antigen is unknown.

The method was immunoSEQ multiplex PCR; TCRdb's version includes in-frame clones alone and lacks a portion of them. This table has fewer than 50,000 clones, around 86% appearing once. The V end lost 0 bases, the J end lost 3 bases, and 8 bases lay between the germline ends. This CDR3 region has 14 residues. CDR1 LGHNT and CDR2 FRNRAP come from the germline V gene. The TCR sequence derives from a male donor older than 55 with stage II lung adenocarcinoma. The chain links TRBV12-5 to TRBJ1-2; a weak D match, TRBD1 (5 bases). Specimen: peripheral blood mononuclear cells, collected before any cancer treatment. CDR3 loop: CASGLVGTYYGYTF. The DNA for the CDR3 is TGTGCTAGTGGTTTGGTAGGGACTTACTATGGCTACACCTTC.